The source of this T cell receptor (beta chain) is a study of blood T cell repertoires in COVID-19. Study-wide context: Material from acute and convalescent COVID-19 was sourced from the United States, Italy and Spain. T cells, B-cell-depleted T cells, or PBMCs provided the cDNA or gDNA that served as material.

Germline CDR1 SGDLS, CDR2 YYNGEE. This CDR3 comprises 15 residues. V was trimmed by 3 bases and J by 6 bases, leaving 17 bases between them. Enrolment of Seattle patients took place during active infection, and they were followed longitudinally. Under the authors' procedure: Estimates of nucleated cell counts were drawn from the amplification of reference gene primers. Sequenced by immunoSEQ multiplex PCR; TCRdb stores in-frame clones only, minus some. V and J calls and clone size are those listed in that table; D and trimming were worked out from the DNA. The profile covers some 240,000 clones, with approximately 80% appearing a single time and 7.5% taken by the ten largest.

Sequencing input: peripheral blood. The clonotype originates from a woman aged 80 or over with COVID-19, enrolled during active disease. This chain uses TRBV9 with TRBJ2-3, with D possibly matching TRBD1 (5 bases). CDR3 DNA sequence: TGTGCCAGCAGCGACGTAGGGCCTGGGGCCGATACGCAGTATTTT. It is translated as CASSDVGPGADTQYF.